Listed below are T cell receptor beta chains from one sample, sequenced in a study of cytomegalovirus exposure and HLA in healthy donors. The method was immunoSEQ multiplex PCR; TCRdb's version includes in-frame clones alone and lacks a portion of them. The sample records a few hundred thousand clones, over 70% being singletons. Material for sequencing was PBMCs. The receptors here all came from a woman aged 30 to 39 in good health and CMV-seropositive. CDR3s include the opening cysteine and the closing phenylalanine or tryptophan. D genes are given only for firm matches. A clone size is listed for some rows: how often the clone was seen (once, few, many), or a class if it is expanded.

v_call,clone_size,d_call,j_call,cdr3_aa,cdr3_nt
TRBV29-1,-,-,TRBJ1-2,CSVCCREANYGYTF,TGCAGCGTCTGTTGTCGGGAGGCTAACTATGGCTACACCTTC
TRBV27,-,-,TRBJ1-1,CASRVGGGGTEAFF,TGTGCCAGCAGGGTAGGGGGAGGAGGCACTGAAGCTTTCTTT
TRBV30,-,-,TRBJ2-7,CAWSTSTGRVF,TGTGCCTGGAGTACCTCGACAGGAAGGGTCTTC
TRBV4-1,-,-,TRBJ2-7,CASSQGGAYEQYF,TGCGCCAGCAGCCAAGGAGGGGCCTACGAGCAGTACTTC
TRBV7-7,-,-,TRBJ2-2,CASSFSRDGELFF,TGTGCTAGCAGCTTTTCACGGGACGGGGAGCTGTTTTTT
TRBV6-5,-,-,TRBJ2-7,CASGTRVSYEQYF,TGTGCCAGTGGTACTAGGGTATCCTACGAGCAGTACTTC
TRBV29-1,-,-,TRBJ1-1,CSVLRNTEAFF,TGCAGCGTTCTAAGGAACACTGAAGCTTTCTTT
TRBV4-1,-,-,TRBJ2-3,CASSQREYADTQYF,TGCGCCAGCAGCCAGCGTGAGTACGCAGATACGCAGTATTTT
TRBV7-3,few,-,TRBJ1-1,CASSLDRGVEAFF,TGTGCCAGCAGCCTCGATAGAGGAGTTGAAGCTTTCTTT
TRBV7-3,-,TRBD2,TRBJ2-2,CASSRTLAGGANTGELFF,TGTGCCAGCAGTCGGACTCTAGCGGGAGGGGCGAACACCGGGGAGCTGTTTTTT
TRBV27,-,-,TRBJ1-5,CASSVQENQPQHF,TGTGCCAGCAGTGTACAGGAGAATCAGCCCCAGCATTTT
TRBV7-9,once,-,TRBJ2-7,CASSLTGQTSYEQYF,TGTGCCAGCAGCCTAACGGGACAAACCTCCTACGAGCAGTACTTC
TRBV2,-,-,TRBJ2-3,CASQGHPDTDTQYF,TGTGCCAGTCAAGGACATCCCGACACAGATACGCAGTATTTT
TRBV19,-,-,TRBJ2-7,CASRGLKTESSYEQYF,TGTGCCAGTCGAGGCCTAAAGACCGAGAGCTCCTACGAGCAGTACTTC
TRBV4-3,once,-,TRBJ2-3,CASSHGSPDTQYF,TGCGCCAGCAGCCACGGTTCTCCAGATACGCAGTATTTT
TRBV27,few,-,TRBJ1-3,CASDGSKRKGNTIYF,TGTGCCAGCGATGGCAGTAAAAGGAAAGGAAACACCATATATTTT
TRBV28,-,-,TRBJ2-7,CASSFGTRGSYEQYF,TGTGCCAGCAGCTTCGGGACACGAGGCTCCTACGAGCAGTACTTC
TRBV25-1,-,-,TRBJ2-7,CASSEAGNEQYF,TGTGCCAGCAGTGAGGCGGGGAACGAGCAGTACTTC
TRBV14,-,TRBD2,TRBJ2-1,CASKREGLPTEQFF,TGTGCCAGCAAGCGGGAGGGCCTGCCGACTGAGCAGTTCTTC
TRBV30,-,-,TRBJ1-5,CAWSPDGDQPQHF,TGTGCCTGGAGCCCAGATGGGGATCAGCCCCAGCATTTT
TRBV29-1,-,-,TRBJ1-1,CSVQDIYTEAFF,TGCAGCGTCCAGGACATCTACACTGAAGCTTTCTTT
TRBV5-6,-,-,TRBJ2-7,CASSLVQGYEQYF,TGTGCCAGCAGCTTAGTGCAGGGCTACGAGCAGTACTTC
TRBV11-3,-,TRBD2,TRBJ2-1,CASSPSGSGYNEQFF,TGTGCCAGCAGCCCAAGCGGGAGTGGTTACAATGAGCAGTTCTTC
TRBV5-6,-,TRBD1,TRBJ2-1,CASSLGTVYNEQFF,TGTGCCAGCAGCCTGGGGACAGTCTACAATGAGCAGTTCTTC
TRBV9,-,-,TRBJ1-2,CASSADTGYGYTF,TGTGCCAGCAGCGCTGACACCGGCTATGGCTACACCTTC
TRBV9,-,-,TRBJ2-5,CASSVELSEETQYF,TGTGCCAGCAGCGTAGAACTGTCGGAAGAGACCCAGTACTTC